These T cell receptor beta chains were read from a single sample in a study of Graves' ophthalmopathy and Graves' hyperthyroidism. TCRdb re-analysed the multiplex PCR reads in MiXCR, keeping a single row per CDR3 protein. The sample comprises about 400,000 distinct CDR3 sequences, 18% of which are singletons, and more than 1.5% rests with the top ten. Material: peripheral blood. The receptors here all came from a young woman with Graves' ophthalmopathy. CDR3s include the opening cysteine and the closing phenylalanine or tryptophan. Each record gives: D gene, J gene, clone size, V gene, CDR3 protein, CDR3 DNA. D genes are given only for firm matches. Only some rows state a clone size, as once, few, many or a class for expanded clones.

d_gene: -
j_gene: TRBJ2-7
abundance: many
v_gene: TRBV5-1
CDR3aa: CASSLLGDYEQYF
CDR3nt: TGCGCCAGCAGCTTGTTAGGGGACTACGAGCAGTACTTC

d_gene: -
j_gene: TRBJ2-7
abundance: many
v_gene: TRBV7-2
CDR3aa: CASSLDQAYEQYF
CDR3nt: TGTGCCAGCAGCTTAGACCAAGCCTACGAGCAGTACTTC

d_gene: TRBD1
j_gene: TRBJ2-7
abundance: many
v_gene: TRBV7-8
CDR3aa: CASSFRTGEEQYF
CDR3nt: TGTGCCAGCAGCTTTCGGACAGGGGAAGAGCAGTACTTC

d_gene: -
j_gene: TRBJ1-1
abundance: few
v_gene: TRBV19
CDR3aa: CASAFALDTEAFF
CDR3nt: TGTGCCAGTGCCTTTGCATTGGACACTGAAGCTTTCTTT

d_gene: -
j_gene: TRBJ1-1
abundance: many
v_gene: TRBV6-2/TRBV6-3
CDR3aa: CASSLDSITENTEAFF
CDR3nt: TGTGCCAGCAGCCTAGACTCAATTACCGAGAACACTGAAGCTTTCTTT

d_gene: TRBD2
j_gene: TRBJ2-5
abundance: -
v_gene: TRBV28
CDR3aa: CASTSAGVGQETQYF
CDR3nt: TGTGCCAGCACCTCGGCGGGAGTCGGCCAAGAGACCCAGTACTTC

d_gene: TRBD1
j_gene: TRBJ1-5
abundance: once
v_gene: TRBV6-5
CDR3aa: CASSYDRGSGNQPQHF
CDR3nt: TGTGCCAGCAGTTACGACAGGGGAAGTGGAAATCAGCCCCAGCATTTT

d_gene: -
j_gene: TRBJ2-4
abundance: -
v_gene: TRBV12-3/TRBV12-4
CDR3aa: CASSLHREKNIQYF
CDR3nt: TGTGCCAGCAGTCTCCATAGGGAGAAAAACATTCAGTACTTC

d_gene: TRBD1
j_gene: TRBJ2-5
abundance: many
v_gene: TRBV20-1
CDR3aa: CSARTGGLETQYF
CDR3nt: TGCAGTGCTAGAACAGGGGGCTTGGAGACCCAGTACTTC

d_gene: -
j_gene: TRBJ1-5
abundance: many
v_gene: TRBV28
CDR3aa: CASRVEVWGPQHF
CDR3nt: TGTGCCAGCAGAGTTGAGGTTTGGGGGCCCCAGCATTTT

d_gene: -
j_gene: TRBJ2-7
abundance: many
v_gene: TRBV6-5
CDR3aa: CASSYSIGRTYEQYF
CDR3nt: TGTGCCAGCAGTTACTCGATCGGCAGGACCTACGAGCAGTACTTC

d_gene: -
j_gene: TRBJ1-2
abundance: -
v_gene: TRBV6-1
CDR3aa: CASSGQANYGYTF
CDR3nt: TGTGCCAGCAGTGGACAGGCCAACTATGGCTACACCTTC

d_gene: -
j_gene: TRBJ1-2
abundance: many
v_gene: TRBV24-1
CDR3aa: CATSDPGTANYGYTF
CDR3nt: TGTGCCACCAGTGATCCCGGGACCGCGAACTATGGCTACACCTTC

d_gene: -
j_gene: TRBJ1-1
abundance: many
v_gene: TRBV5-1
CDR3aa: CASSLNDGGTEAFF
CDR3nt: TGCGCCAGCAGCTTGAATGACGGTGGGACTGAAGCTTTCTTT

d_gene: TRBD1
j_gene: TRBJ2-7
abundance: many
v_gene: TRBV9
CDR3aa: CASSVGGTGKSYEQYF
CDR3nt: TGTGCCAGCAGCGTAGGGGGGACAGGGAAATCCTACGAGCAGTACTTC

d_gene: TRBD1
j_gene: TRBJ1-1
abundance: many
v_gene: TRBV7-3
CDR3aa: CASSPADRFTEAFF
CDR3nt: TGTGCCAGCAGCCCCGCGGACAGGTTTACTGAAGCTTTCTTT

d_gene: -
j_gene: TRBJ2-7
abundance: many
v_gene: TRBV28
CDR3aa: CASNDPSYEQYF
CDR3nt: TGTGCCAGCAATGATCCCTCCTACGAGCAGTACTTC

d_gene: -
j_gene: TRBJ2-3
abundance: -
v_gene: TRBV6-1
CDR3aa: CASGGADTQYF
CDR3nt: TGTGCCAGCGGAGGGGCAGATACGCAGTATTTT

d_gene: -
j_gene: TRBJ2-5
abundance: many
v_gene: TRBV27
CDR3aa: CASSPHQLGGPQETQYF
CDR3nt: TGTGCCAGCAGTCCCCACCAGTTGGGGGGCCCCCAAGAGACCCAGTACTTC

d_gene: -
j_gene: TRBJ2-7
abundance: many
v_gene: TRBV20-1
CDR3aa: CSARAFLQGGFGEQYF
CDR3nt: TGCAGTGCTAGAGCCTTCCTACAGGGAGGATTTGGAGAGCAGTACTTC

d_gene: -
j_gene: TRBJ2-5
abundance: once
v_gene: TRBV7-9
CDR3aa: CASSLGTTSSPETQYF
CDR3nt: TGTGCCAGCAGCTTAGGAACGACGAGCTCCCCGGAGACCCAGTACTTC

d_gene: -
j_gene: TRBJ1-2
abundance: many
v_gene: TRBV28
CDR3aa: CASAFGPGGYTF
CDR3nt: TGTGCCAGCGCTTTCGGGCCGGGAGGCTACACCTTC

d_gene: -
j_gene: TRBJ2-7
abundance: many
v_gene: TRBV12-3/TRBV12-4
CDR3aa: CASSPGPIFYEQYF
CDR3nt: TGTGCCAGCAGCCCGGGACCTATATTTTACGAGCAGTACTTC

d_gene: -
j_gene: TRBJ2-7
abundance: few
v_gene: TRBV18
CDR3aa: CASSPTGTQIVYEQYF
CDR3nt: TGTGCCAGCTCACCAACCGGGACCCAGATTGTCTACGAGCAGTACTTC

d_gene: -
j_gene: TRBJ1-6
abundance: many
v_gene: TRBV5-1
CDR3aa: CASSLGADGSPLHF
CDR3nt: TGCGCCAGCAGCTTGGGGGCTGACGGATCACCCCTCCACTTT

d_gene: -
j_gene: TRBJ2-7
abundance: many
v_gene: TRBV7-9
CDR3aa: CASSSAGEQYF
CDR3nt: TGTGCCAGCAGCTCCGCTGGGGAGCAGTACTTC

d_gene: -
j_gene: TRBJ2-2
abundance: many
v_gene: TRBV5-1
CDR3aa: CASSFGGMNTGELFF
CDR3nt: TGCGCCAGCAGCTTTGGCGGGATGAACACCGGGGAGCTGTTTTTT

d_gene: -
j_gene: TRBJ2-2
abundance: many
v_gene: TRBV5-1
CDR3aa: CASSLRTSNTGELFF
CDR3nt: TGCGCCAGCAGCTTACGGACGTCGAACACCGGGGAGCTGTTTTTT

d_gene: -
j_gene: TRBJ1-4
abundance: many
v_gene: TRBV15
CDR3aa: CATSSGEKLFF
CDR3nt: TGTGCCACCAGCAGCGGAGAAAAACTGTTTTTT

d_gene: -
j_gene: TRBJ2-7
abundance: many
v_gene: TRBV10-3
CDR3aa: CAISDPEPGRAGKYPSYEQYF
CDR3nt: TGTGCCATCAGTGATCCCGAGCCCGGGCGGGCGGGGAAGTATCCCTCCTACGAGCAGTACTTC

d_gene: -
j_gene: TRBJ2-2
abundance: many
v_gene: TRBV24-1
CDR3aa: CATSDAGQNTGELFF
CDR3nt: TGTGCCACCAGTGACGCGGGACAGAACACCGGGGAGCTGTTTTTT

d_gene: -
j_gene: TRBJ1-1
abundance: many
v_gene: TRBV19
CDR3aa: CASSMENTEAFF
CDR3nt: TGTGCCAGTAGTATGGAGAACACTGAAGCTTTCTTT

d_gene: -
j_gene: TRBJ2-5
abundance: many
v_gene: TRBV24-1
CDR3aa: CATSGRGPQETQYF
CDR3nt: TGTGCCACCAGTGGAAGAGGGCCCCAAGAGACCCAGTACTTC

d_gene: -
j_gene: TRBJ2-2
abundance: many
v_gene: TRBV27
CDR3aa: CASSFGQGDTGELFF
CDR3nt: TGTGCCAGCAGTTTTGGTCAGGGAGATACCGGGGAGCTGTTTTTT

d_gene: -
j_gene: TRBJ1-6
abundance: many
v_gene: TRBV18
CDR3aa: CASLDGADLNSPLHF
CDR3nt: TGTGCCAGCCTGGACGGCGCAGACCTTAATTCACCCCTCCACTTT

d_gene: -
j_gene: TRBJ2-2
abundance: many
v_gene: TRBV7-8
CDR3aa: CASGARIPANTGELFF
CDR3nt: TGTGCCAGCGGAGCCAGGATACCCGCGAACACCGGGGAGCTGTTTTTT

d_gene: -
j_gene: TRBJ2-2
abundance: -
v_gene: TRBV18
CDR3aa: CASSVDRNTGELFF
CDR3nt: TGTGCCAGCTCCGTGGACCGGAACACCGGGGAGCTGTTTTTT

d_gene: -
j_gene: TRBJ2-7
abundance: few
v_gene: TRBV3-1
CDR3aa: CASSQDIRRRAYEQYF
CDR3nt: TGTGCCAGCAGCCAAGATATTAGGCGGAGAGCCTACGAGCAGTACTTC

d_gene: -
j_gene: TRBJ1-3
abundance: many
v_gene: TRBV28
CDR3aa: CASSTDSGNTIYF
CDR3nt: TGTGCCAGCAGCACAGACTCTGGAAACACCATATATTTT

d_gene: TRBD1
j_gene: TRBJ2-2
abundance: many
v_gene: TRBV7-6
CDR3aa: CASSLPRTGTNTGELFF
CDR3nt: TGTGCCAGCAGCTTACCCCGGACAGGAACGAACACCGGGGAGCTGTTTTTT

d_gene: -
j_gene: TRBJ1-1
abundance: many
v_gene: TRBV13
CDR3aa: CASSLLAGSLTEAFF
CDR3nt: TGTGCCAGCAGCTTACTCGCGGGGAGTCTAACTGAAGCTTTCTTT

d_gene: -
j_gene: TRBJ2-7
abundance: many
v_gene: TRBV20-1
CDR3aa: CSAREGVPFYEQYF
CDR3nt: TGCAGTGCTAGAGAGGGAGTCCCCTTCTACGAGCAGTACTTC

d_gene: -
j_gene: TRBJ1-1
abundance: many
v_gene: TRBV27
CDR3aa: CASSFRGANTEAFF
CDR3nt: TGTGCCAGCAGTTTTCGGGGGGCGAACACTGAAGCTTTCTTT

d_gene: -
j_gene: TRBJ1-3
abundance: many
v_gene: TRBV11-1
CDR3aa: CASSPLRGPSGNTIYF
CDR3nt: TGTGCCAGCAGCCCCTTAAGGGGCCCCTCTGGAAACACCATATATTTT

d_gene: -
j_gene: TRBJ2-7
abundance: -
v_gene: TRBV15
CDR3aa: CATSRDSGHFYEQYF
CDR3nt: TGTGCCACCAGCAGAGACTCGGGACATTTTTACGAGCAGTACTTC

d_gene: -
j_gene: TRBJ2-7
abundance: many
v_gene: TRBV4-2
CDR3aa: CASSQDGRGNYEQYF
CDR3nt: TGTGCCAGCAGCCAGGATGGCAGGGGAAACTACGAGCAGTACTTC

d_gene: -
j_gene: TRBJ1-6
abundance: many
v_gene: TRBV9
CDR3aa: CASSVGNSPLHF
CDR3nt: TGTGCCAGCAGCGTAGGGAATTCACCCCTCCACTTT

d_gene: TRBD1
j_gene: TRBJ2-7
abundance: -
v_gene: TRBV5-1
CDR3aa: CASNSGTGAVEQYF
CDR3nt: TGCGCCAGCAACTCCGGGACAGGGGCCGTGGAGCAGTACTTC

d_gene: -
j_gene: TRBJ1-1
abundance: many
v_gene: TRBV2
CDR3aa: CASSETQGLNTEAFF
CDR3nt: TGTGCCAGCAGTGAAACGCAGGGTTTGAACACTGAAGCTTTCTTT

d_gene: -
j_gene: TRBJ2-7
abundance: many
v_gene: TRBV19
CDR3aa: CASSIGGWSTYEQYF
CDR3nt: TGTGCCAGTAGTATTGGGGGTTGGAGCACGTACGAGCAGTACTTC

d_gene: -
j_gene: TRBJ1-1
abundance: many
v_gene: TRBV24-1
CDR3aa: CATSGLGYTEAFF
CDR3nt: TGTGCCACCAGTGGCCTAGGGTACACTGAAGCTTTCTTT

d_gene: -
j_gene: TRBJ1-1
abundance: -
v_gene: TRBV3-1
CDR3aa: CASSPLRAIVNTEAFF
CDR3nt: TGTGCCAGCAGCCCACTTCGGGCCATCGTGAACACTGAAGCTTTCTTT

d_gene: TRBD2
j_gene: TRBJ2-5
abundance: many
v_gene: TRBV7-2
CDR3aa: CASSSRLAGGWETQYF
CDR3nt: TGTGCCAGCAGCTCCCGACTAGCGGGGGGGTGGGAGACCCAGTACTTC

d_gene: -
j_gene: TRBJ2-5
abundance: -
v_gene: TRBV24-1
CDR3aa: CATSDDRRETQYF
CDR3nt: TGTGCCACCAGTGATGACAGGAGAGAGACCCAGTACTTC

d_gene: TRBD1
j_gene: TRBJ2-7
abundance: many
v_gene: TRBV7-6
CDR3aa: CASSWRTGDSEQYF
CDR3nt: TGTGCCAGCAGCTGGAGGACAGGGGACTCCGAGCAGTACTTC